This T cell receptor (beta chain) was captured by sequencing in a study of T cells expressing NK-cell markers. Study at large: The study sequenced eight donors, seven HCMV-seropositive and one seronegative. General study points: Expanded clones of NKG2C+ T cells had an unclear HCMV specificity. A handful of donors likewise had their CD3+CD56-NKG2C+ fraction led by these clonotypes.

The CDR3 totals 11 residues. Germline V gives CDR1 SQVTM, CDR2 ANQGSEA. As for this clonotype: Its cognate antigen is unknown.

TCRdb reworked the 5' RACE reads into one entry per CDR3 protein, no DNA. Its clone listing holds a few hundred thousand distinct CDR3 sequences. This sequence originates from a woman aged 50 to 60 in good health. Sequenced sample: blood T cells: a sorted CD56 or NKG2C T cell subset, CD4+ or CD8+ T cells, or bulk PBMC T cells (not recorded which). The rearrangement links TRBV29-1 to TRBJ2-7; TCRdb gives TRBD1 as the D gene, but with no DNA this cannot be confirmed. The CDR3: CSVRDSYEQYF.